The clone carrying this T cell receptor beta chain was observed once. Its antigen is currently unknown. This entry belongs to a study of cytomegalovirus exposure and HLA in healthy donors. Study results and limitations: The study assumed roughly uniform donor sequencing depth for presence/absence analyses. In a later analysis, productive TCRs from donors in an Asian-associated ancestry cluster reportedly carried fewer N-insertions than the cohort mean. Most TCR sequences were uncommon, yet certain public TCRs appeared in many donors.

The PCR used 60 Vbeta and 13 Jbeta primers. Data came from immunoSEQ multiplex PCR; TCRdb stores just in-frame clones and leaves some out. This sample has around 100,000 clones; over 75% occur once, and the top ten carry about 4.2%. V dropped 6 bases and J dropped 6; count of bases not matched to a gene: 7. The CDR3 spans 14 residues. The germline V gene encodes CDR1 MDHEN and CDR2 SYDVKM. Sequenced: PBMCs. The TCR was taken from a male donor in good health and CMV-seropositive. The V call is TRBV28, the J call TRBJ2-7, with TRBD1 matching 11 bases. CDR3 bases: TGTGCCAGCAGGAACTCCGGGACAGGGGGCGAGCAGTACTTC. Amino acids: CASRNSGTGGEQYF.